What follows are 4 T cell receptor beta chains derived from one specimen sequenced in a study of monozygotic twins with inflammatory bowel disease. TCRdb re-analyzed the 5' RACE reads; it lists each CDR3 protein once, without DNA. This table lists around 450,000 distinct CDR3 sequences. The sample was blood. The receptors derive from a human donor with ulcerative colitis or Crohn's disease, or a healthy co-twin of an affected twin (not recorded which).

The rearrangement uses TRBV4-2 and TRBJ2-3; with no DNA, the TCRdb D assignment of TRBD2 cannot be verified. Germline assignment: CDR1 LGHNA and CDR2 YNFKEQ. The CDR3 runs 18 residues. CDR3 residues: CASSQESASGRASDTQYF.

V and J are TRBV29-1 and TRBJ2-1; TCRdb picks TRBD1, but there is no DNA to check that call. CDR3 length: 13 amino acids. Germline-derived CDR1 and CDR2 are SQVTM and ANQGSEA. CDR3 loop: CSGLGQGYNEQFF.

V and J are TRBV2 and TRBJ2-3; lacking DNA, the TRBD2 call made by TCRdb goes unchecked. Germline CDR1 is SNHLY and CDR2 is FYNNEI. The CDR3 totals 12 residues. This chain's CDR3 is CASSGLADTQYF. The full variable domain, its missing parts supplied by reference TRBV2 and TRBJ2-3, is EPEVTQTPSHQVTQMGQEVILRCVPISNHLYFYWYRQILGQKVEFLVSFYNNEISEKSEIFDDQFSVERPDGSNFTLKIRSTKLEDSAMYFCASSGLADTQYFGPGTRLTVL.

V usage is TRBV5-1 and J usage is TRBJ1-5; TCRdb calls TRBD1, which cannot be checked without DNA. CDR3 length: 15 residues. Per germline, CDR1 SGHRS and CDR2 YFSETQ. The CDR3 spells CASSLAGQVGQPQHF.